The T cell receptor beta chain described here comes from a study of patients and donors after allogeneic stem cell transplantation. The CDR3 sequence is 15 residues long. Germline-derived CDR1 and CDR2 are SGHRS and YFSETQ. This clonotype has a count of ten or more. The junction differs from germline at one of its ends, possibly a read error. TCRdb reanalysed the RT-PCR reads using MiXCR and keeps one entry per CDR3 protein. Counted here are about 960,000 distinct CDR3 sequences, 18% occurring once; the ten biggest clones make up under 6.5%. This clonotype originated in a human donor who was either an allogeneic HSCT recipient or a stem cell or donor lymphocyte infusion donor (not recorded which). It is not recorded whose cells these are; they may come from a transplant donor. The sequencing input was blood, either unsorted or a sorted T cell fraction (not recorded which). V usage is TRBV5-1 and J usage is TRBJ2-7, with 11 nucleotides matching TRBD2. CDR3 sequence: CASSTGLAGSYEQYF. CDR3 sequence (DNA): TGTGCCAGCAGTACCGGACTAGCGGGCTCCTACGAGCAGTACTTC. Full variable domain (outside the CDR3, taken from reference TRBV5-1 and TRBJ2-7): KAGVTQTPRYLIKTRGQQVTLSCSPISGHRSVSWYQQTPGQGLQFLFEYFSETQRNKGNFPGRFSGRQFSNSRSEMNVSTLELGDSALYLCASSTGLAGSYEQYFGPGTRLTVT.